The rows below give T cell receptor beta chains drawn from one sample of a study of T cell responses to AZD1222 COVID-19 vaccine. Clones were read by immunoSEQ multiplex PCR, and TCRdb kept only the in-frame ones, dropping some. This table holds 120,000 to 150,000 clones, around nine tenths found once. Here the sequenced sample was peripheral blood, taken 28 days after the second AZD1222 dose. The receptors originated from an adult who received the AZD1222 COVID-19 vaccine. CDR3s include the opening cysteine and the closing phenylalanine or tryptophan.

V	J	CDR3
TRBV5-4	TRBJ1-4	CASRLQGVDEKLFF
TRBV19	TRBJ1-6	CASSQGGRSPLHF
TRBV10-3	TRBJ2-1	CATLRASDSYNEQFF
TRBV4-2	TRBJ2-5	CASSQEYTSGLQETQYF
TRBV10-1	TRBJ2-2	CASSDGSTTGELFF
TRBV6-2/TRBV6-3	TRBJ1-2	CASSSQTGRANYGYTF
TRBV7-2	TRBJ2-1	CASSLVGLEQFF
TRBV2	TRBJ2-2	CASSGQGARTGELFF
TRBV4-1	TRBJ1-2	CASSQNRDRVYTF
TRBV2	TRBJ2-2	CASSGTFAGGELFF
TRBV4-3	TRBJ2-7	CASSQEDSPRAYEQYF
TRBV1	TRBJ2-2	CTSSQANQTSTGELFF
TRBV6-5	TRBJ2-1	CASSYRLGDEQFF
TRBV18	TRBJ1-1	CASSPATNTEAFF
TRBV27	TRBJ2-5	CASSLGGTQYF